The clone carrying this TCR beta chain showed up just once. The record originates from a study of T cell changes during pregnancy in multiple sclerosis. The CDR3 totals 14 residues. J was trimmed by 5 bases and V by 2 bases; bases with no gene match: 4. Germline V lookup: CDR1 LNHDA, CDR2 SQIVND (reference sequence). Generated by immunoSEQ multiplex PCR, the TCRdb table keeps only in-frame clones and is missing some. The repertoire has some 100,000 clones, almost 95% of them found once; the top ten carry 0.7% to 0.9%. This TCR was sampled from a female donor with multiple sclerosis, enrolled in a pregnancy study. Source: peripheral blood, taken before pregnancy. The genes are TRBV19 and TRBJ1-1, with TRBD1 matching over 8 bases. CDR3: CASSIFRGQTEAFF. CDR3 sequence (DNA): TGTGCCAGTAGTATATTCAGGGGGCAAACTGAAGCTTTCTTT.